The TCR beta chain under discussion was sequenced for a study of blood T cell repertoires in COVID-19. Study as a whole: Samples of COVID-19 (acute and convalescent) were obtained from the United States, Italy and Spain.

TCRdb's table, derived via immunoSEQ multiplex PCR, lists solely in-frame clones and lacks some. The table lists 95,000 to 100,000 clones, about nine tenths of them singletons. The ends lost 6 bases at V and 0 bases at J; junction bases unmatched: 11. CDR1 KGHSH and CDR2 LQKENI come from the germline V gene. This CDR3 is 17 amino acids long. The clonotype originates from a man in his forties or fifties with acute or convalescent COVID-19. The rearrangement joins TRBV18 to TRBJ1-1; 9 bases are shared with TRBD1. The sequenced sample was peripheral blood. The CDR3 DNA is TGTGCCAGCTCCCTCGGACAGGGGCCATTTTTGAACACTGAAGCTTTCTTT. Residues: CASSLGQGPFLNTEAFF.